The entry below gives a single T cell receptor (beta chain) sequence along with its context. Its antigen is unidentified. Within the sample, other DNA sequences also encode this same CDR3. This sample is part of a study of graft-versus-host responses after intestinal transplantation. About the study: Following induction with anti-thymocyte globulin, all recipients were given tacrolimus and steroids for three to four years.

Here immunoSEQ multiplex PCR was the method, and the copy in TCRdb shows in-frame clones only, minus some. The sample lists 15,000 to 20,000 clones; around 90% were seen once. Overall study results and limits: The highest levels of circulating GvH clones went along with early declines in HvG clones after transplant. The marrow of recipients harbored GvH clones, and ileum or blood showed some of them first. Allografts from individuals with graft-donor T cell macrochimerism displayed high graft-versus-host to host-versus-graft clonal ratios.

Germline V gene lookup returns CDR1 GTSNPN and CDR2 SVGIG (reference sequence). This CDR3 contains 13 residues. V was trimmed by 4 bases and J by 5 bases, leaving 14 bases between them. This chain connects TRBV30 to TRBJ1-1; a possible D gene is TRBD1 (5 bases). The receptor's source is a human patient who received an intestinal transplant, so some T cells may come from the graft donor. The material was PBMCs, obtained roughly 15 weeks after intestinal transplant. Written as DNA, the CDR3 is TGTGCCTGGATCCCGATGCGGGGGACTGAAGCTTTCTTT. As protein: CAWIPMRGTEAFF.